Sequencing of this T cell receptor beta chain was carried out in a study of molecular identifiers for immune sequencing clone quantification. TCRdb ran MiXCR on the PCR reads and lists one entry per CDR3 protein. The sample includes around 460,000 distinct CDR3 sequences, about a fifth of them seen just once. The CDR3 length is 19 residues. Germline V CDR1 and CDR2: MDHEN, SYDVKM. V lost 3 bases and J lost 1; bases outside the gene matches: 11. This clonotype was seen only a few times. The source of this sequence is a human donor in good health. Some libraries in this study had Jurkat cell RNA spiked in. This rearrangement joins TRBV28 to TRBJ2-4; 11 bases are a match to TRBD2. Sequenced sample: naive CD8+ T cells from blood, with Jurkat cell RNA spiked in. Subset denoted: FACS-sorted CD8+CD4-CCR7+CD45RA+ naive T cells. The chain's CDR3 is CASSFPGLAGGRAKNIQYF. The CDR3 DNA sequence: TGTGCCAGCAGTTTCCCTGGTCTAGCGGGAGGTCGGGCCAAAAACATTCAGTACTTC.